This T cell receptor beta chain emerged from a study of tumor-infiltrating lymphocytes in primary liver carcinoma. Turning to the study itself: The yield of productive TCRbeta reads per sample was roughly 3.65 to 7.13 million and was similar across tissue types.

For this clonotype: Its antigen is still unknown. A much bigger clone sits one base away, suggesting this may be a read error.

Alongside blood RNA obtained from unsorted whole blood, germline DNA was also extracted. Patients had chronic HBV infection and were treatment-naive. J was trimmed by 1 base and V by 8 bases; bases with no gene match: 9. This CDR3 is 16 amino acids long. Constant-region priming of 500 to 550 ng total RNA yielded TCR beta cDNA. Slightly modified ARM-PCR, run as three nested multiplex PCR rounds, produced the TCR beta libraries. Both of the initial two PCR rounds ran for approximately 10 cycles and employed TRBV1-TRBV30 forward primers alongside a C-beta reverse primer. In TCRdb, the multiplex PCR reads were re-called with MiXCR into one record per CDR3 protein. This sample has 190,000 or so distinct CDR3 sequences, with less than 70% found just once. Study findings and constraints: The 250 largest clones made up significantly more of tumor than blood repertoires (p = 0.039).

This clonotype originated in a woman aged 60-75 years with primary liver carcinoma and hepatitis B virus infection. Sequencing used peripheral blood. The J gene is TRBJ1-3, the V gene TRBV12-3 or TRBV12-4, with 9 bases fitting TRBD1. Written as DNA, the CDR3 is TGTGCCAGCGGCCCAACAGGGGGCCGGTCTGGAAACACCATATATTTT. It translates to CASGPTGGRSGNTIYF.